This entry lists 5 T cell receptor beta chains sequenced from one sample in a study of cytomegalovirus exposure and HLA in healthy donors. 60 Vbeta and 13 Jbeta primers were used in PCR. TCRdb keeps only in-frame clones here, not all; method: immunoSEQ multiplex PCR. The profile covers about 200,000 clones, with roughly 82% appearing a single time and 6% taken by the ten largest. What was sequenced was PBMCs. These receptors originate from a man aged 40-49 years in good health and CMV-seropositive.

The rearrangement uses TRBV19 and TRBJ1-5; D perhaps matches TRBD1 (6 bases). CDR1 is LNHDA and CDR2 is SQIVND in the germline V gene (reference sequence). The CDR3 is 15 amino acids. The V end was cut by 2 bases, the J end by 4 bases, with 12 bases between. The CDR3 sequence is CASSISGQSNQPQHF. The CDR3 nucleotides are TGTGCCAGTAGTATAAGCGGACAGTCGAATCAGCCCCAGCATTTT.

The chain uses TRBV5-6 and TRBJ1-1; 11 nucleotides match TRBD1. The CDR3 has 14 residues. Germline lookup yields CDR1 SGHDT and CDR2 YYEEEE. The trim removed 2 bases at V and 5 bases at J, leaving 2 bases unmatched. The CDR3 spells CASSFRDRGTEAFF. The DNA for the CDR3 is TGTGCCAGCAGCTTCCGGGACAGGGGGACTGAAGCTTTCTTT.

This clone was observed a handful of times. The CDR3 nucleotides read TGTGCCAGTTCCCAGGGGTCCCCCTACGAGCAGTACGTC. Amino acids: CASSQGSPYEQYV. V is TRBV6-1 and J is TRBJ2-7; possible D gene TRBD1, 6 bases. This CDR3 comprises 13 residues. The V end was cut by 9 bases, the J end by 2 bases, with 14 bases between. Germline V gene data show CDR1 as MNHNS and CDR2 as SASEGT.

The chain is built from TRBV6-5 and TRBJ2-7; a possible D gene is TRBD1 (6 bases). The germline V gene has CDR1 MNHEY and CDR2 SVGAGI. The V end lost 0 bases, the J end lost 6 bases, and 12 bases lay between the germline ends. This CDR3 has 14 residues. The CDR3 loop is CASSYSITGFEQYF. The DNA for the CDR3 is TGTGCCAGCAGTTACTCGATCACAGGGTTCGAGCAGTACTTC.

The rearrangement joins TRBV29-1 to TRBJ2-1; 8 bases map to TRBD2. With 6 bases clipped from V and 3 bases from J, the junction kept 10 bases outside the gene matches. The CDR3 length is 15 residues. Germline CDR1 SQVTM, CDR2 ANQGSEA. CDR3 sequence (DNA): TGCAGCGTGGTAAAGGCTAGCGGGTTCTACAATGAGCAGTTCTTC. Protein: CSVVKASGFYNEQFF.